Following are 9 T cell receptor beta chains from one sample sequenced in a study of regulatory T cells in long-lasting Graves disease. iRepertoire HTBI primers and Arm-PCR of CDR3 regions built TCR beta libraries. TCRdb independently ran MiXCR on the multiplex PCR reads; one entry per CDR3 protein. Altogether around 400,000 distinct CDR3 sequences are present, roughly 10% being singletons, with the ten largest covering around 18%. As for time point: newly diagnosed GD, antithyroid drugs for less than 3 months. RNA isolated from PBMCs was used to make the TCR library. Another study also made use of these data, one on T cells in Graves' hyperthyroidism and ophthalmopathy.

Sequencing was performed on peripheral blood mononuclear cells (PBMCs), taken at new diagnosis, from a patient treated with antithyroid drugs. The source is a woman in her late teens or twenties with Graves disease.

There are a few counts of this clonotype. The genes are TRBV13 and TRBJ2-2, with D perhaps given as TRBD1 or TRBD2 (5 bases each). Germline V lookup: CDR1 PRHDT, CDR2 FYEKMQ (reference sequence). The CDR3 extends over 16 amino acids. V lost 5 bases, J lost 0 bases, and 13 bases lay in between. CDR3 loop: CASSPRDGANTGELFF. DNA for the CDR3: TGTGCCAGCAGCCCCCGGGACGGAGCGAACACCGGGGAGCTGTTTTTT.

This clonotype was seen ten or more times. The V call is TRBV7-9, the J call TRBJ2-5; D is uncertain. V was clipped by 3 bases and J by 2 bases, with 4 bases between them. The CDR3 is 12 amino acids. CDR1 is SEHNR and CDR2 is FQNEAQ in the germline V gene (reference sequence). The CDR3 region has the DNA TGTGCCAGCAGCTTTGGACAAGAGACCCAGTACTTC. Translating it yields CASSFGQETQYF.

This clonotype came up many times. J is TRBJ1-1 and V is TRBV12-3 or TRBV12-4; D unclear. V shed 5 bases and J shed 1 base, with 8 bases lying between them. The CDR3 totals 13 residues. The DNA for the CDR3 is TGTGCCAGCAGTAGGGTCTGGAACACTGAAGCTTTCTTT. This sequence encodes CASSRVWNTEAFF.

In this sample, this clonotype turned up many times. The chain uses TRBV14 and TRBJ2-5; D is unclear. Trimming cost V 5 bases and J 5 bases, with 12 bases left between them. The CDR3 consists of 13 residues. Germline CDR1 reads SGHDN; CDR2 reads FVKESK. CDR3 sequence reads: CASSWGQWETQYF. The CDR3 DNA reads as TGTGCCAGCAGCTGGGGTCAGTGGGAGACCCAGTACTTC. Full variable domain (missing parts from reference TRBV14 and TRBJ2-5): EAGVTQFPSHSVIEKGQTVTLRCDPISGHDNLYWYRRVMGKEIKFLLHFVKESKQDESGMPNNRFLAERTGGTYSTLKVQPAELEDSGVYFCASSWGQWETQYFGPGTRLLVL.

With regard to this clonotype: At one boundary the junction diverges from the germline segment, which might be a read error. This chain uses TRBV5-1 with TRBJ2-1, with D perhaps TRBD2 (6 bases). The CDR3 contains 16 residues. CDR1 is SGHRS and CDR2 is YFSETQ in the germline V gene. For the CDR3, the DNA is TGTGCCAGCAGCCTCGGGGCCCCAAGTCGCCTGGGAGGGCAGTTCTTC. It codes for CASSLGAPSRLGGQFF.

The chain employs TRBV13 and TRBJ2-7; 9 bases are a match to TRBD2. Germline CDR1 reads PRHDT; CDR2 reads FYEKMQ (reference sequence). CDR3 size: 15 residues. The J segment lost 3 bases and the V segment lost 0 bases, leaving 3 bases of the junction unmatched. CDR3 in amino acids: CASSLGLAGIYEQYF. The DNA of the CDR3 is TGTGCCAGCAGCTTAGGGCTAGCGGGAATCTACGAGCAGTACTTC. Combining the CDR3 with reference TRBV13 and TRBJ2-7 gives the whole variable domain AAGVIQSPRHLIKEKRETATLKCYPIPRHDTVYWYQQGPGQDPQFLISFYEKMQSDKGSIPDRFSAQQFSDYHSELNMSSLELGDSALYFCASSLGLAGIYEQYFGPGTRLTVT.

This clonotype was detected ten times or more. The V call is TRBV28, the J call TRBJ2-7; D may be TRBD1 (5 bases). In germline, CDR1 is MDHEN, CDR2 SYDVKM. This CDR3 contains 17 residues. The ends were cut back, 6 bases at V and 4 bases at J, with 25 bases in the middle. The CDR3 loop reads CASSSFRGLGTRYEQYF. DNA of the CDR3: TGTGCCAGCAGCTCCTTTAGGGGTCTGGGAACAAGGTACGAGCAGTACTTC.

This clonotype was observed at least ten times. The gene calls are TRBV7-9 and TRBJ1-1; D is uncertain. CDR3 length: 13 amino acids. From germline, CDR1 is SEHNR and CDR2 FQNEAQ (reference sequence). Trimming took 6 bases from V and 3 from J, leaving 11 bases between them. CDR3 nucleotides: TGTGCCAGCAGATGGCTGTCGCACACTGAAGCTTTCTTT. Translating it yields CASRWLSHTEAFF.

This clonotype was counted a few times. One base away lies a much larger clone, so this may be a sequencing read error. This chain links TRBV25-1 with TRBJ2-6; D gene uncertain. CDR3 length equals 13 residues. CDR1 and CDR2 (germline): MGHDK, SYGVNS. V was cut by 3 bases and J by 2 bases, with 2 bases left in between. The CDR3 nucleotides read TGTGCCAGCAGTGAGACTGGGGCCAACGTCCTGACTTTC. Amino acid sequence: CASSETGANVLTF.